The clone carrying this T cell receptor beta chain came up a few times. The data were obtained in a study of blood T cell repertoires in COVID-19. Study information: From T cells, B-cell-depleted T cells, or PBMCs came the material, which was cDNA or gDNA.

This table comes from immunoSEQ multiplex PCR, and its TCRdb copy is limited to in-frame clones, with some not included. The sample has some 270,000 clones, around nine tenths seen once. Trimming left V 4 bases short and J 7 bases short, with 26 bases between. CDR3 length equals 18 residues. Germline CDR1 LGHNA, CDR2 YNFKEQ. This receptor was identified in a man aged 35 to 55 with active or convalescent COVID-19. The V and J genes are TRBV4-2 and TRBJ1-3; a weak D match, TRBD1 (5 bases). The sequenced material came from peripheral blood. This CDR3 reads CASSPENPGQPMRNTIYF. DNA of the CDR3: TGTGCCAGCAGCCCTGAAAACCCAGGGCAGCCAATGAGGAACACCATATATTTT.